Each of the 9 T cell receptor beta chains below was sequenced from the same sample in a study of blood T cell repertoires in COVID-19. The table came from immunoSEQ multiplex PCR; TCRdb's copy has only in-frame clones and leaves some out. Of 490,000 or so clones listed, 88% are singletons. The material sequenced was PBMCs or T cells enriched from blood (not recorded which). The source is a woman aged 40 to 55 who had recovered from COVID-19.

This CDR3 reads CASRIRQTGELFF. DNA for the CDR3: TGTGCCAGCAGAATTCGACAAACCGGGGAGCTGTTTTTT. This chain connects TRBV12-3 or TRBV12-4 to TRBJ2-2; no definite D call. Trimming stripped 6 bases from V and 5 bases from J, with 10 bases between. CDR3 length: 13 residues.

The J gene is TRBJ1-4, the V gene TRBV5-6; TRBD1 aligns across 9 bases. The V gene end was trimmed by 1 base and the J gene end by 0 bases; junction bases not matched to a gene: 7. This CDR3 comprises 18 residues. Germline V gene data show CDR1 as SGHDT and CDR2 as YYEEEE. Here the CDR3 DNA reads TGTGCCAGCAGCTTGTGGGACAGGGCCGTTGCAACTAATGAAAAACTGTTTTTT. This codes for CASSLWDRAVATNEKLFF. The variable domain in full, completed from reference TRBV5-6 and TRBJ1-4, reads DAGVTQSPTHLIKTRGQQVTLRCSPKSGHDTVSWYQQALGQGPQFIFQYYEEEERQRGNFPDRFSGHQFPNYSSELNVNALLLGDSALYLCASSLWDRAVATNEKLFFGSGTQLSVL.

The chain uses TRBV11-3 and TRBJ2-3; D is unresolved. The CDR3 is 14 residues long. CDR1 is SGHNT and CDR2 is YENEEA in the germline V gene. The V end lost 2 bases, the J end lost 8 bases, and 14 bases lay between the germline ends. The CDR3: CASSLSGPSGTQYF. CDR3 DNA sequence: TGTGCCAGCAGCTTATCGGGTCCCTCGGGTACGCAGTATTTT.

The chain is built from TRBV9 and TRBJ1-2; D possibly corresponds to TRBD1 (6 bases). V was shortened by 6 bases and J by 1 base, with 16 bases between the two germline ends. Germline-derived CDR1 and CDR2 are SGDLS and YYNGEE. The CDR3 totals 15 residues. CDR3 bases: TGTGCCAGCACGGAAGGGGGTTTAGATAACTATGGCTACACCTTC. It yields the protein CASTEGGLDNYGYTF.

The gene calls are TRBV6-5 and TRBJ1-2; 7 positions agree with TRBD1. V lost 8 bases and J lost 6; bases outside the gene matches: 9. The CDR3 is 13 amino acids. The V gene's germline CDR1 is MNHEY and CDR2 SVGAGI. As DNA, the CDR3 is TGTGCCAGCGCCAATTCCAGGGGGAATGGCTACACCTTC. Translation: CASANSRGNGYTF.

V and J are TRBV19 and TRBJ2-7, with 14 bases identical to TRBD2. There are 16 residues in the CDR3. V trimming: 5 bases; J trimming: 2 bases; junction bases outside the gene matches: 5. CDR1 is LNHDA, CDR2 SQIVND, per germline (reference sequence). CDR3 sequence: CASSEGLAGGPYEQYF. Here the CDR3 DNA reads TGTGCCAGTAGTGAAGGACTAGCGGGAGGACCCTACGAGCAGTACTTC.

The V gene is TRBV3-1 (or the pseudogene TRBV3-2), the J gene TRBJ2-1; TRBD2 aligns across 12 bases. The germline CDR1 and CDR2 sequences are LGHDT and YNNKEL (reference sequence). The CDR3 covers 15 residues. The V gene end was trimmed by 6 bases and the J gene end by 7 bases; junction bases not matched to a gene: 7. The CDR3 spells CASRPSGRAGNEQFF. The CDR3 DNA follows: TGTGCCAGCAGACCTAGCGGGAGGGCCGGTAATGAGCAGTTCTTC.

The CDR3 region is CASSPRVVQGEQYF. The CDR3 nucleotides are TGTGCCAGCAGCCCTCGGGTCGTCCAGGGCGAGCAGTACTTC. The rearrangement joins TRBV14 to TRBJ2-7; a possible D gene is TRBD1 (5 bases). The germline V and J ends were trimmed by 4 bases and 6 bases, with 16 bases remaining between them. The length of the CDR3 is 14 residues. Germline V lookup: CDR1 SGHDN, CDR2 FVKESK.

V is TRBV7-9 and J is TRBJ1-1, with a tentative D call TRBD1 (5 bases). The CDR3 totals 12 residues. Trimming left V 6 bases short and J 11 bases short, with 16 bases between. Germline lookup yields CDR1 SEHNR and CDR2 FQNEAQ (reference sequence). The CDR3 region is CASSDSPRGAFF. CDR3 DNA: TGTGCCAGCAGTGACAGCCCCCGGGGGGCTTTCTTT.